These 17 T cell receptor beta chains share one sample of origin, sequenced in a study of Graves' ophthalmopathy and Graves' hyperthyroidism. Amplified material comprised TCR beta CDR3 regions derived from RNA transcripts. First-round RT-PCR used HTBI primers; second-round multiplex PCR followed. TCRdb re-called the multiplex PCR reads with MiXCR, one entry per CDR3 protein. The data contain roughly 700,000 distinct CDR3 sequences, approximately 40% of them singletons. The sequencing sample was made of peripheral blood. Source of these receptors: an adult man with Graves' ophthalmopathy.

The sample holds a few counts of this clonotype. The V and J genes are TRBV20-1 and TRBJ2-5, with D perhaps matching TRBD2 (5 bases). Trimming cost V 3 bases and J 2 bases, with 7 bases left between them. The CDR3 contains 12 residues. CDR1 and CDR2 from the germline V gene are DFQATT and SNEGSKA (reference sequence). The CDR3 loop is CSASERQETQYF. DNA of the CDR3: TGCAGTGCTAGCGAGCGGCAAGAGACCCAGTACTTC.

The CDR3 coding sequence is TGTGCCAGCAGTTTTGGGCAGGGAAGCGAGACTAGCTTATTCGCCTACGAGCAGTACTTC. Its protein is CASSFGQGSETSLFAYEQYF. This chain joins TRBV11-3 and TRBJ2-7; 7 bases agree with TRBD2. V trimming: 6 bases; J trimming: 2 bases; junction bases outside the gene matches: 25. Germline CDR1 reads SGHNT; CDR2 reads YENEEA. This CDR3 contains 20 residues.

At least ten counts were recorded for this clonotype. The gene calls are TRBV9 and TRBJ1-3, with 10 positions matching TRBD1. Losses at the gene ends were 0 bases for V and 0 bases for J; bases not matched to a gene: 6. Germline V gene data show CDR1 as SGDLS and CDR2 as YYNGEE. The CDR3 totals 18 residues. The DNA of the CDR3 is TGTGCCAGCAGCGTAGTGACAGGGGGCTCCTCCTCTGGAAACACCATATATTTT. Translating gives CASSVVTGGSSSGNTIYF.

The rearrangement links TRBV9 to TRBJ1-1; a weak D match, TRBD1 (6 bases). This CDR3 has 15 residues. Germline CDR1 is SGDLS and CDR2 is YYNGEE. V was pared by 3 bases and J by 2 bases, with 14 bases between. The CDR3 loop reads CASSGEGVGNTEAFF. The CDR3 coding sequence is TGTGCCAGCAGCGGGGAGGGGGTTGGAAACACTGAAGCTTTCTTT.

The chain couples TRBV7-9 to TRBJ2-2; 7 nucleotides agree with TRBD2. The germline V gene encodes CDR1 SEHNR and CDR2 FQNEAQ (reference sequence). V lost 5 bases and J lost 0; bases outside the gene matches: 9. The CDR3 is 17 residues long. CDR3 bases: TGTGCCAGCAGCCCACCCTTAGCGGGCTCGAACACCGGGGAGCTGTTTTTT. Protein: CASSPPLAGSNTGELFF.

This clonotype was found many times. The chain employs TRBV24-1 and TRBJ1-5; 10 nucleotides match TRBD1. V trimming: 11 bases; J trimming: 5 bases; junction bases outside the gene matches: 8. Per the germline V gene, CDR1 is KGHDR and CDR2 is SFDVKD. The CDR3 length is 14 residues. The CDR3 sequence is CASSTGTGDQPQHF. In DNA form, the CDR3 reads TGTGCCAGCAGCACCGGGACAGGGGATCAGCCCCAGCATTTT.

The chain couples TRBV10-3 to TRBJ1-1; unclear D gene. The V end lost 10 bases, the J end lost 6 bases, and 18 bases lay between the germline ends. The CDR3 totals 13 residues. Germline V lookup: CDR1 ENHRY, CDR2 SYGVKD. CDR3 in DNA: TGTGCCACCGTAAGCGAGGGTGAGGCTGAAGCTTTCTTT. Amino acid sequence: CATVSEGEAEAFF.

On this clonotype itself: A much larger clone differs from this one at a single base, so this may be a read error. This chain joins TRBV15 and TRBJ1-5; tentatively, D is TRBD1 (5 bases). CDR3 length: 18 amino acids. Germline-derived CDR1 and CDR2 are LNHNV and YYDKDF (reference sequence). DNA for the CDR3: TGTGCCACCGGCAGAGGAGGGACGCCGGTAGGGAGCAATCAGCCCCAGCATTTT. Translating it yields CATGRGGTPVGSNQPQHF.

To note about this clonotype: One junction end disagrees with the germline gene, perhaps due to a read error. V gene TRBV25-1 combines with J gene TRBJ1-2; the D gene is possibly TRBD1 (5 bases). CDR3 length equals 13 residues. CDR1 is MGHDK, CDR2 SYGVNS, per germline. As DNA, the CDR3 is TGTACCAGCAGAATGACAGAAAACTATGGCTACACCTTC. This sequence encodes CTSRMTENYGYTF.

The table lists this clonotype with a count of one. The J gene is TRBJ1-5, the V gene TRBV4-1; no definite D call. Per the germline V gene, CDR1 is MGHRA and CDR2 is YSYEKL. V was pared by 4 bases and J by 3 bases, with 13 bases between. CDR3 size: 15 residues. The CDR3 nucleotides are TGCGCCAGCAGCCCGGGATGGCAGAACAATCAGCCCCAGCATTTT. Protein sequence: CASSPGWQNNQPQHF.

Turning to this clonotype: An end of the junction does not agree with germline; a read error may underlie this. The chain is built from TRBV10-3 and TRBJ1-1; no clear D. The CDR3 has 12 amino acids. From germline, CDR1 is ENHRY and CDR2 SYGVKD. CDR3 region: CAITEGAPEAFF. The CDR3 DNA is TGTGCCATCACTGAGGGAGCACCAGAAGCTTTCTTT.

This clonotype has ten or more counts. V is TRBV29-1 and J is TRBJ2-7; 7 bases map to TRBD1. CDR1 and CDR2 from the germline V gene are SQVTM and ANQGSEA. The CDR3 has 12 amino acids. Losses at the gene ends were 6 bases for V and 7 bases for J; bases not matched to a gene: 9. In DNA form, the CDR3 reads TGCAGCGTCCGGACAGGAGATGTAGAGCAGTACTTC. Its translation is CSVRTGDVEQYF.

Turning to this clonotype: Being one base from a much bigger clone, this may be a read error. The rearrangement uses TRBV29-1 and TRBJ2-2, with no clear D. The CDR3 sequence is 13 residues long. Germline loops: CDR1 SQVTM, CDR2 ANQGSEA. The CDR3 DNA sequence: TGCAGCGTTGAAAAGGAGAACACCTGGGAGCTGTTTTTT. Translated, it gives CSVEKENTWELFF.

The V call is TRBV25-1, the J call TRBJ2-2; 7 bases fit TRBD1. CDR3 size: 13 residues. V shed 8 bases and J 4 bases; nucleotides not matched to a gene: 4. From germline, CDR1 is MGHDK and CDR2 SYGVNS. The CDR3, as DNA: TGTGCCAGCTCGACAGGGTTCACCGGGGAGCTGTTTTTT. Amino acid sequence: CASSTGFTGELFF.

The CDR3: CASSQDIPSGSYEQYF. The CDR3, as DNA: TGTGCCAGCAGCCAAGATATACCTAGCGGGAGCTACGAGCAGTACTTC. The chain recombines TRBV4-2 with TRBJ2-7; 10 nucleotides agree with TRBD2. The germline CDR1 and CDR2 sequences are LGHNA and YNFKEQ. V lost 0 bases to trimming and J lost 3 bases; unmatched junction nucleotides: 5. The CDR3 is 16 residues long.

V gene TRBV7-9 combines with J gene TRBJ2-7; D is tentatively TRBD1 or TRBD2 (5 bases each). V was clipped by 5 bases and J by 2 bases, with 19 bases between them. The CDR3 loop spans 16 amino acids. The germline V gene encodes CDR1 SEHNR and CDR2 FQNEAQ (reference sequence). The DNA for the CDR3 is TGTGCCAGCAGCCGAAGTACCGGGACGGTAACCTACGAGCAGTACTTC. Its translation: CASSRSTGTVTYEQYF.

The CDR3 DNA follows: TGTGCCAGCAGTGAGACTAGCGGGAGCCAAGAGACCCAGTACTTC. Protein: CASSETSGSQETQYF. The V call is TRBV6-4, the J call TRBJ2-5; 12 bases are a match to TRBD2. There are 15 residues in the CDR3. The J segment lost 1 base and the V segment lost 3 bases, leaving 0 bases of the junction unmatched. Germline CDR1 reads MRHNA; CDR2 reads SNTAGT.